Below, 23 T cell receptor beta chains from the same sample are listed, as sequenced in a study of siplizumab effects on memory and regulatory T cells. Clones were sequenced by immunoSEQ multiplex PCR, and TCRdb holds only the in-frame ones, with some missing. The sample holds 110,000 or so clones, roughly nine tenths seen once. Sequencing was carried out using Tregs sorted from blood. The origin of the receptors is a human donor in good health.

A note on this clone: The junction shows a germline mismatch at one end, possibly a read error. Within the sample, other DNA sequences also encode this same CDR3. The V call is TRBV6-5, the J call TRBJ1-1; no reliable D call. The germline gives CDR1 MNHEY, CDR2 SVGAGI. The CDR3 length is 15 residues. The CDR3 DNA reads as TGTGCCAGCAGTTACTCGTGGGAGCTGAACACTGAAGCCTTCTTT. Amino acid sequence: CASSYSWELNTEAFF.

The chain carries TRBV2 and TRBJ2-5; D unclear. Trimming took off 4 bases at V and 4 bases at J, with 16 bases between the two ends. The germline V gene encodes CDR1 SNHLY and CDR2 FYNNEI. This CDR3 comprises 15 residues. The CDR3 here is CASSAKTRAPETQYF. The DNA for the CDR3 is TGTGCCAGCAGTGCGAAAACAAGGGCCCCAGAGACCCAGTACTTC.

The CDR3 nucleotides read TGTGCCTTCGGGACGGGTGGAAACACCATATATTTT. Its translation is CAFGTGGNTIYF. The chain uses TRBV2 and TRBJ1-3; D is perhaps TRBD1 (5 bases). From germline, CDR1 is SNHLY and CDR2 FYNNEI. The CDR3 has 12 amino acids. Trimming pared 11 bases from V and 3 bases from J, leaving 11 bases between.

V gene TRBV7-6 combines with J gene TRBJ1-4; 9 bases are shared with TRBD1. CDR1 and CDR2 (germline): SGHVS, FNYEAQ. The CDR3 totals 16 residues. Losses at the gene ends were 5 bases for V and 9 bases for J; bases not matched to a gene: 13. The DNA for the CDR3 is TGTGCCAGCAGCCCCTTCCCCGGGACAGGGCCCCAAAAACTGTTTTTT. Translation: CASSPFPGTGPQKLFF.

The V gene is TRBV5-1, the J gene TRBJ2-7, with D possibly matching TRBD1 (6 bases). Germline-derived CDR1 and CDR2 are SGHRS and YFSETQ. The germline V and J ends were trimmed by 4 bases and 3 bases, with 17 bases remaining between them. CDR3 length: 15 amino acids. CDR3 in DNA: TGCGCCAGCAGCAAGGACAGCCCGGCTGGCTACGAGCAGTACTTC. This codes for CASSKDSPAGYEQYF.

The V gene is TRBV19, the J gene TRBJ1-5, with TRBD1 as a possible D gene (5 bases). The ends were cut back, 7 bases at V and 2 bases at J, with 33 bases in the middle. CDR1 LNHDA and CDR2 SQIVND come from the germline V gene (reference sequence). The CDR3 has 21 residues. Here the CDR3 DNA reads TGTGCCAGTACGCAGTGGTCGGCGGCGACGCTTGACATGGGGGGCAATCAGCCCCAGCATTTT. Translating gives CASTQWSAATLDMGGNQPQHF.

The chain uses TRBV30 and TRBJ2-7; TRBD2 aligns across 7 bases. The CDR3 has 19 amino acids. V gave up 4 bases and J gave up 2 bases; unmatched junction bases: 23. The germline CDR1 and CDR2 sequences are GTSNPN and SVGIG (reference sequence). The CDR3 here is CAWMPWGGTGPNSAYEQYF. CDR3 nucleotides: TGTGCCTGGATGCCCTGGGGGGGGACCGGGCCGAATTCTGCCTACGAGCAGTACTTC.

This chain's CDR3 is CASRYHRGRESPLHF. CDR3 bases: TGTGCCAGCAGATACCACAGGGGGCGAGAATCACCCCTCCACTTT. The V gene is TRBV6-5, the J gene TRBJ1-6; TRBD1 aligns across 9 bases. Losses at the gene ends were 6 bases for V and 10 bases for J; bases not matched to a gene: 10. This CDR3 spans 15 amino acids. The germline V gene has CDR1 MNHEY and CDR2 SVGAGI.

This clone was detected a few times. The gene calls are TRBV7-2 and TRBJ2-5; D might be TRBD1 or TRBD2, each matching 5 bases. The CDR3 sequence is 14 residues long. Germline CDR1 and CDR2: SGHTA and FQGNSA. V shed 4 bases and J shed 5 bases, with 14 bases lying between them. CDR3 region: CASSWGLRGETQYF. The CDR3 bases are TGTGCCAGCAGCTGGGGCCTAAGAGGGGAGACCCAGTACTTC. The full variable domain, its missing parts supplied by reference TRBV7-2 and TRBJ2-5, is GAGVSQSPSNKVTEKGKDVELRCDPISGHTALYWYRQSLGQGLEFLIYFQGNSAPDKSGLPSDRFSAERTGGSVSTLTIQRTQQEDSAVYLCASSWGLRGETQYFGPGTRLLVL.

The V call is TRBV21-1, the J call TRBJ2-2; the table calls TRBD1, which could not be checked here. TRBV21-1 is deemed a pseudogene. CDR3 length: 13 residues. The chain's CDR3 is CASSKTGVGELFF. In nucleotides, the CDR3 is TGTGCCAGCAGCAAGACAGGGGTCGGGGAGCTGTTTTTT.

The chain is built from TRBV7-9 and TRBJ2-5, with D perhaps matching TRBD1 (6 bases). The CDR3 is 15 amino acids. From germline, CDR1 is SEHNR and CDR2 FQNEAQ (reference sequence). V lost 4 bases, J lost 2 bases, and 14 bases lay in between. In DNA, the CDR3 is TGTGCCAGCAGCTCTGACAGGTACCTTCAAGAGACCCAGTACTTC. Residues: CASSSDRYLQETQYF.

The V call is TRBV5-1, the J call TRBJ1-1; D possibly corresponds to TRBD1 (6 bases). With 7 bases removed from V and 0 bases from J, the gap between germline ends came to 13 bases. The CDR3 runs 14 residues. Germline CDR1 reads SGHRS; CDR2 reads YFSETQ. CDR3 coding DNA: TGCGCCAGCTGTGCAGGGGTTTTGAACACTGAAGCTTTCTTT. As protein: CASCAGVLNTEAFF.

The CDR3 DNA is TGTGCCACCAGCACCCCGTATGTCCCCCAGTACTTC. As protein: CATSTPYVPQYF. The chain joins TRBV15 to TRBJ2-5; no firm D call. The CDR3 length is 12 residues. Per the germline V gene, CDR1 is LNHNV and CDR2 is YYDKDF (reference sequence). V was clipped by 4 bases and J by 9 bases, with 12 bases between them.

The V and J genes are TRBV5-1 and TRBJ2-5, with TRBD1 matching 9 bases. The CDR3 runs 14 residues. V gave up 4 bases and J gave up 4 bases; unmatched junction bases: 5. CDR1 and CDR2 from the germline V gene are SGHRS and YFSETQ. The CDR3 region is CASSRTGDLETQYF. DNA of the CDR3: TGCGCCAGCAGCCGGACAGGGGATCTAGAGACCCAGTACTTC.

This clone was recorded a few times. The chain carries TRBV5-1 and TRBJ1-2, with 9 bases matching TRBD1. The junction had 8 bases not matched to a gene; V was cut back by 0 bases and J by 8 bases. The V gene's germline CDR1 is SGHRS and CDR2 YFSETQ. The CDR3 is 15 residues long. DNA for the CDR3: TGCGCCAGCAGCTTGGAGGGACAGGGAACGTGGGGCTACACCTTC. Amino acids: CASSLEGQGTWGYTF.

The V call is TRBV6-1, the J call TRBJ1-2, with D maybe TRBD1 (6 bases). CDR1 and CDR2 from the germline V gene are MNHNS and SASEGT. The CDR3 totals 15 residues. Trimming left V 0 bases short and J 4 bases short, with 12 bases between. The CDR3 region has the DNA TGTGCCAGCAGTGAAGCGGGGGGCGCGCGCTATGGCTACACCTTC. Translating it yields CASSEAGGARYGYTF.

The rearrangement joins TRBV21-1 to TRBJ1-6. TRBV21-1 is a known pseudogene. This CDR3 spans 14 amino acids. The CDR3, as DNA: TGTGCCAGCAGCAAAGAAAGGGACCCTTCACCCCTCCACTTT. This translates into CASSKERDPSPLHF.

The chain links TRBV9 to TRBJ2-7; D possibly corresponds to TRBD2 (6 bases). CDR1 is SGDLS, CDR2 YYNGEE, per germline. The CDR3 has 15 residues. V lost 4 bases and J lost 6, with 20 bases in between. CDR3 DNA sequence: TGTGCCAGCAGCTCTCAAATAGCGGCGGCCACCGAGCAGTACTTC. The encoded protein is CASSSQIAAATEQYF.

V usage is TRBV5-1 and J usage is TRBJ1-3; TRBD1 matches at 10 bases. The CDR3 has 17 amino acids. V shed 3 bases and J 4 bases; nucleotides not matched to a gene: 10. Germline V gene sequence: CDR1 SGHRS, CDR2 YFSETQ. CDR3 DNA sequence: TGCGCCAGCAGCTGGGGACAGGGGTCGAGGGTCGGAAACACCATATATTTT. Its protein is CASSWGQGSRVGNTIYF.

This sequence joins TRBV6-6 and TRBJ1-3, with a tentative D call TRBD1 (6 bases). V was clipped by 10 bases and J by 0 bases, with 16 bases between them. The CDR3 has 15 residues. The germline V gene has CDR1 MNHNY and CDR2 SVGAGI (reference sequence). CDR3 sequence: CATWGQGRSGNTIYF. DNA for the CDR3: TGTGCCACCTGGGGGCAGGGACGCTCTGGAAACACCATATATTTT.

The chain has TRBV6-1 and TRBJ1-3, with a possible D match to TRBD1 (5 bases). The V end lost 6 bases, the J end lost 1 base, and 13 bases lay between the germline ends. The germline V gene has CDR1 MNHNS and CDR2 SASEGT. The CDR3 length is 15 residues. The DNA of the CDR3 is TGTGCCAGCAGCCTGGGGGGAGGTTCTGGAAACACCATATATTTT. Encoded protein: CASSLGGGSGNTIYF.

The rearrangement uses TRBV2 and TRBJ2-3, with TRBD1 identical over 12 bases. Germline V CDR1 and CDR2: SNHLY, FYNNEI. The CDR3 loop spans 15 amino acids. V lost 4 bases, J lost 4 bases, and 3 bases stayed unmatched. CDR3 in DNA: TGTGCCAGCAGTGCGGGGACAGGGGGCCCAGATACGCAGTATTTT. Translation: CASSAGTGGPDTQYF.

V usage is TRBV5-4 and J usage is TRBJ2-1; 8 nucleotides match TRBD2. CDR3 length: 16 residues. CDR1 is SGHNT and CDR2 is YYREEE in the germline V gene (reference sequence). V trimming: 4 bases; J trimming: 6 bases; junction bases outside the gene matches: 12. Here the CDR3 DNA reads TGTGCCAGCAGCGCCGGCGGGGGGTCGATTCTCAATGAGCAGTTCTTC. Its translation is CASSAGGGSILNEQFF. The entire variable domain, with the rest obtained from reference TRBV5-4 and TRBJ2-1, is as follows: ETGVTQSPTHLIKTRGQQVTLRCSSQSGHNTVSWYQQALGQGPQFIFQYYREEENGRGNFPPRFSGLQFPNYSSELNVNALELDDSALYLCASSAGGGSILNEQFFGPGTRLTVL.